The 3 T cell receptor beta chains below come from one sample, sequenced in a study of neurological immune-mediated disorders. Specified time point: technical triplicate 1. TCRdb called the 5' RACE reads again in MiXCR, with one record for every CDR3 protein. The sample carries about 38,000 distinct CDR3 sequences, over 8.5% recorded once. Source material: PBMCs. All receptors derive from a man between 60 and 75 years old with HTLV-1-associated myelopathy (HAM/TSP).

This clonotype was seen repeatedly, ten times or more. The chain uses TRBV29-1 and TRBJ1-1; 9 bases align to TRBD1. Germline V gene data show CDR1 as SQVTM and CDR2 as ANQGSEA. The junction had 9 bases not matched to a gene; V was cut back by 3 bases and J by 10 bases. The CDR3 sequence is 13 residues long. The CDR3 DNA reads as TGCAGCGTTGATAACGGACAGGGGATGGGAGCTTTCTTT. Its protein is CSVDNGQGMGAFF.

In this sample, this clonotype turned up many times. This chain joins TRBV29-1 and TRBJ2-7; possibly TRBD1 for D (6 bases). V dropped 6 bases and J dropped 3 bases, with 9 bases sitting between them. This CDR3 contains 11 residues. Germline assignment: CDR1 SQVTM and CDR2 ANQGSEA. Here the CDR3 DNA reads TGCAGCGTCTTGGACAGCTACGAGCAGTACTTC. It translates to CSVLDSYEQYF.

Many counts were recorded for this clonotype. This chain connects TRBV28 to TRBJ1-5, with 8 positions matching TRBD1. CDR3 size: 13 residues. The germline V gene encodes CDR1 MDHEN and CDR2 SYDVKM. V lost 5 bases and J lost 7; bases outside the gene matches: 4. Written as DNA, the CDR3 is TGTGCCAGCAGTGACAGGGGACAGCAGCCCCAGCATTTT. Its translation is CASSDRGQQPQHF.